Following are 28 T cell receptor beta chains from one sample sequenced in a study of blood T cells in healthy people across ages. The use of a sample-barcoded 5' primer and a J-beta primer mix characterized a second PCR of about 7 to 12 cycles. Using its own MiXCR run on the 5' RACE reads, TCRdb lists one record per CDR3 protein. The repertoire has around 1,000,000 distinct CDR3 sequences, around 27% of them found once; the top ten carry about 0.8%. These data also featured in a second study, about T cells of mothers and their children.

Sequencing input: blood. The receptors shown here come from a girl aged 2 to 9 in good health.

V gene TRBV5-1 combines with J gene TRBJ2-5; 11 bases map to TRBD2. This CDR3 contains 15 residues. V shed 4 bases, J shed 2 bases, and the junction held 4 bases outside the gene matches. Germline V lookup: CDR1 SGHRS, CDR2 YFSETQ. CDR3 DNA sequence: TGCGCCAGCAGCCAGGGACTAGCGGATCAAGAGACCCAGTACTTC. Translated: CASSQGLADQETQYF.

The J gene is TRBJ1-1, the V gene TRBV3-1; no definite D call. This CDR3 region has 16 residues. CDR1 is LGHDT and CDR2 is YNNKEL in the germline V gene (reference sequence). V dropped 0 bases and J dropped 2 bases, with 13 bases sitting between them. The CDR3 is CASSQDKTPGNTEAFF. The CDR3 DNA follows: TGTGCCAGCAGCCAAGATAAAACTCCCGGTAACACTGAAGCTTTCTTT.

This clonotype was observed many times. This chain connects TRBV5-1 to TRBJ2-5; D is uncertain. The germline V gene has CDR1 SGHRS and CDR2 YFSETQ. Between the trimmed V and J ends, which lost 1 base and 6 bases, there was a span of 4 bases. The CDR3 consists of 11 residues. The CDR3 sequence is CASSLTQTQYF. CDR3 DNA: TGCGCCAGCAGCTTGACGCAGACCCAGTACTTC. Complete variable domain (other parts from reference TRBV5-1 and TRBJ2-5): KAGVTQTPRYLIKTRGQQVTLSCSPISGHRSVSWYQQTPGQGLQFLFEYFSETQRNKGNFPGRFSGRQFSNSRSEMNVSTLELGDSALYLCASSLTQTQYFGPGTRLLVL.

The chain couples TRBV7-2 to TRBJ2-1; D might be TRBD2 (5 bases). CDR3 length: 16 residues. Germline V gene sequence: CDR1 SGHTA, CDR2 FQGNSA. Deletions cut 3 bases from V and 2 bases from J, with 14 bases between. The CDR3, as DNA: TGTGCCAGCAGCTTTAAACGCGGGCTCCCCTACAATGAGCAGTTCTTC. It specifies CASSFKRGLPYNEQFF.

This clonotype turned up a few times. J is TRBJ2-1 and V is TRBV5-6, with D tentatively TRBD1 or TRBD2 (5 bases each). The J call may not be correct, given that the DNA end is closer to TRBJ2-5. The V gene's germline CDR1 is SGHDT and CDR2 YYEEEE. CDR3 length equals 16 residues. The CDR3 spells CASTLSGLADLRGQYF. For the CDR3, the DNA is TGTGCCAGCACCCTTTCGGGGCTGGCGGACCTAAGGGGCCAGTACTTC.

This clonotype was seen a handful of times. The chain joins TRBV7-9 to TRBJ2-5, with D perhaps TRBD1 or TRBD2 (6 bases each). The CDR3 totals 16 residues. Germline-derived CDR1 and CDR2 are SEHNR and FQNEAQ (reference sequence). V was clipped by 1 base and J by 4 bases, with 16 bases between them. CDR3 in amino acids: CASSLDRTAGGETQYF. The CDR3 DNA sequence: TGTGCCAGCAGCTTAGATCGGACAGCCGGGGGAGAGACCCAGTACTTC.

This clonotype appeared a few times. The CDR3 sequence: CASSGPENEKLFF. The CDR3 DNA reads TGTGCCAGCTCAGGGCCAGAAAATGAAAAACTGTTTTTT. The J gene is TRBJ1-4, the V gene TRBV28; a possible D gene is TRBD1 (5 bases). V was clipped by 8 bases and J by 5 bases, with 12 bases between them. Germline V gene sequence: CDR1 MDHEN, CDR2 SYDVKM. The CDR3 is 13 amino acids.

The chain couples TRBV20-1 to TRBJ2-1; D gene uncertain. The J call may not be correct, given that the DNA end is closer to TRBJ2-7. The length of the CDR3 is 16 residues. Germline V gene data show CDR1 as DFQATT and CDR2 as SNEGSKA (reference sequence). CDR3 loop: CSARVPLVLGAYEQYF. Written as DNA, the CDR3 is TGCAGTGCTAGAGTCCCCCTTGTCTTGGGTGCCTACGAGCAGTACTTC.

This clonotype has a count of ten or more. The chain carries TRBV20-1 and TRBJ2-2; 11 bases are a match to TRBD1. Germline V lookup: CDR1 DFQATT, CDR2 SNEGSKA (reference sequence). Trimming cost V 5 bases and J 5 bases; bases outside gene matches: 10. There are 16 residues in the CDR3. DNA for the CDR3: TGCAGTGCTTACTCCCGGGACAGGGGGTTAACCGGGGAGCTGTTTTTT. Amino acids: CSAYSRDRGLTGELFF.

The V and J genes are TRBV20-1 and TRBJ2-1, with a weak D call TRBD1 (6 bases). Germline CDR1 and CDR2: DFQATT and SNEGSKA (reference sequence). The CDR3 runs to 13 residues. Trimming took off 0 bases at V and 8 bases at J, with 11 bases between the two ends. The CDR3 protein is CSARDPQGYEQFF. In DNA, the CDR3 is TGCAGTGCTAGAGATCCACAGGGTTATGAGCAGTTCTTC.

The CDR3 nucleotides read TGTGCCAGCAGCAGTGGGGGCAACAACGAGCAGTACTTC. Translating it yields CASSSGGNNEQYF. The chain combines TRBV21-1 with TRBJ2-7; the table's D call TRBD1 went unverified against the DNA. TRBV21-1 is a documented pseudogene. CDR3 size: 13 residues.

This clonotype was seen a few times. The chain is built from TRBV15 and TRBJ2-1, with TRBD1 as a possible D gene (6 bases). The CDR3 is made up of 14 amino acids. V was pared by 8 bases and J by 5 bases, with 16 bases between. The germline gives CDR1 LNHNV, CDR2 YYDKDF (reference sequence). CDR3 sequence reads: CATCARGHHNEQFF. For the CDR3, the DNA is TGTGCCACCTGCGCCAGGGGCCACCACAATGAGCAGTTCTTC.

This chain connects TRBV27 to TRBJ1-2, with D hard to call. The CDR3 is 12 amino acids. CDR1 and CDR2 (germline): MNHEY, SMNVEV (reference sequence). V gave up 4 bases and J gave up 7 bases, with 10 bases separating them. The CDR3 sequence is CASSSIRGGYTF. The CDR3 nucleotides read TGTGCCAGCAGTTCAATTAGAGGTGGCTACACCTTC.

About this clonotype itself: The junction departs from the called germline gene at one end, perhaps through a read error. This CDR3 reads CSARLIGGVWVNTETFF. The CDR3 nucleotides are TGCAGTGCTAGACTCATTGGGGGGGTCTGGGTGAACACTGAAACTTTCTTT. This chain links TRBV20-1 with TRBJ1-1; weak D call: TRBD1 (5 bases). This CDR3 region has 17 residues. Germline CDR1 DFQATT, CDR2 SNEGSKA (reference sequence).

The chain recombines TRBV5-6 with TRBJ2-5; TRBD2 is a possible D gene (5 bases). The last part of the DNA fits TRBJ2-7 better; the J call may be wrong. Germline V CDR1 and CDR2: SGHDT, YYEEEE. The CDR3 is 14 amino acids. Here the CDR3 DNA reads TGTGCCAGCAGCCCTGGTGGGAGTCTATACGAGCAGTACTTC. Its translation is CASSPGGSLYEQYF.

The V gene is TRBV7-2, the J gene TRBJ2-3, with 8 bases lining up with TRBD2. With 9 bases clipped from V and 8 bases from J, the junction kept 7 bases outside the gene matches. This CDR3 region has 12 residues. CDR1 is SGHTA and CDR2 is FQGNSA in the germline V gene. The CDR3 sequence is CASRGGGGTQYF. DNA for the CDR3: TGTGCCAGTCGGGGGGGCGGGGGTACGCAGTATTTT.

This clonotype was counted ten times or more. Mismatch with germline at one junction end may stem from a read error. V is TRBV7-7 and J is TRBJ1-1; D ambiguous. The CDR3 spans 18 residues. Germline CDR1 reads SSHAT; CDR2 reads FNYEAQ (reference sequence). CDR3 nucleotide sequence: TGTGCTAGCAGCTTGAGAGGGCTCCACGCACTCATGAACACTGAAGCTTTCTTT. Amino acid sequence: CASSLRGLHALMNTEAFF.

The chain combines TRBV7-3 with TRBJ2-3; possible D gene TRBD2, 5 bases. The ends were cut back, 5 bases at V and 2 bases at J, with 11 bases in the middle. Per the germline V gene, CDR1 is SGHTA and CDR2 is FQGTGA. This CDR3 region has 14 residues. CDR3 DNA: TGTGCCAGCAGCCCGGACTTTCCCACAGATACGCAGTATTTT. This codes for CASSPDFPTDTQYF. The variable domain in full, completed from reference TRBV7-3 and TRBJ2-3, reads GAGVSQTPSNKVTEKGKYVELRCDPISGHTALYWYRQSLGQGPEFLIYFQGTGAADDSGLPNDRFFAVRPEGSVSTLKIQRTERGDSAVYLCASSPDFPTDTQYFGPGTRLTVL.

The chain combines TRBV7-9 with TRBJ2-7, with no clear D. V was shortened by 5 bases and J by 4 bases, with 12 bases between the two germline ends. CDR1 and CDR2 from the germline V gene are SEHNR and FQNEAQ (reference sequence). This CDR3 region has 13 residues. CDR3 region: CASSGPVMYEQYF. The CDR3 bases are TGTGCCAGCAGCGGTCCAGTCATGTACGAGCAGTACTTC.

The V and J genes are TRBV18 and TRBJ1-4, with D possibly being TRBD1 (5 bases). The CDR3 spans 16 residues. Trimming removed 2 bases at V and 2 bases at J, with 12 bases between. Germline V gives CDR1 KGHSH, CDR2 LQKENI. CDR3 nucleotides: TGTGCCAGCTCACCAAGATGGGGGAAGACTAATGAAAAACTGTTTTTT. It codes for CASSPRWGKTNEKLFF. The full variable domain, with the rest looked up from reference TRBV18 and TRBJ1-4, is NAGVMQNPRHLVRRRGQEARLRCSPMKGHSHVYWYRQLPEEGLKFMVYLQKENIIDESGMPKERFSAEFPKEGPSILRIQQVVRGDSAAYFCASSPRWGKTNEKLFFGSGTQLSVL.

A few counts support this clonotype. V gene TRBV9 combines with J gene TRBJ2-4; D is undetermined. The CDR3 sequence is 16 residues long. CDR1 and CDR2 (germline): SGDLS, YYNGEE. With 0 bases removed from V and 2 bases from J, the gap between germline ends came to 12 bases. The CDR3 protein is CASSVEDQLTKNIQYF. The CDR3 nucleotides read TGTGCCAGCAGCGTAGAGGATCAATTGACCAAAAACATTCAGTACTTC.

The CDR3 DNA reads TGTGCCAGCAGGGCGCCGAACACTGAAGCTTTCTTT. Its protein is CASRAPNTEAFF. This chain connects TRBV27 to TRBJ1-1; D remains ambiguous. The V gene's germline CDR1 is MNHEY and CDR2 SMNVEV (reference sequence). The CDR3 sequence is 12 residues long. V was shortened by 6 bases and J by 1 base, with 6 bases between the two germline ends.

This rearrangement joins TRBV11-2 to TRBJ2-2; tentatively, D is TRBD1 (5 bases). Per germline, CDR1 SGHAT and CDR2 FQNNGV. V lost 3 bases, J lost 0 bases, and 11 bases lay in between. The CDR3 consists of 16 residues. The CDR3 is CASSFSGSANTGELFF. CDR3 bases: TGTGCCAGCAGCTTTTCAGGGTCAGCGAACACCGGGGAGCTGTTTTTT.

The J gene is TRBJ2-5, the V gene TRBV10-2, with D possibly being TRBD1 or TRBD2 (5 bases each). The CDR3 has 17 amino acids. Germline V CDR1 and CDR2: WSHSY, SAAADI. Trimming shortened V by 7 bases and J by 0 bases, and 21 bases separated the two germline ends. The CDR3, as DNA: TGCGCCAGCACTTCGGACTGGGGGAACCGGTACCAAGAGACCCAGTACTTC. Its translation is CASTSDWGNRYQETQYF.

In this sample, this clonotype turned up a few times. V gene TRBV20-1 combines with J gene TRBJ2-5; D might be TRBD1 (5 bases). Judging by the DNA end, TRBJ2-7 fits better; the J call may be wrong. CDR1 and CDR2 from the germline V gene are DFQATT and SNEGSKA (reference sequence). The CDR3 extends over 13 amino acids. The CDR3 spells CSARARGVHEQYF. CDR3 bases: TGCAGTGCTAGAGCAAGGGGTGTCCACGAGCAGTACTTC.

This clonotype was seen a handful of times. The gene calls are TRBV21-1 and TRBJ2-6. TRBV21-1 is a known pseudogene. CDR3 length: 17 amino acids. CDR3 residues: CASSKALMGSGANVLTF. The CDR3 DNA reads as TGTGCCAGCAGCAAAGCGCTCATGGGCTCTGGGGCCAACGTCCTGACTTTC.

The chain joins TRBV27 to TRBJ2-2; TRBD1 matches 9 bases. The trim removed 8 bases at V and 3 bases at J, leaving 7 bases unmatched. Per germline, CDR1 MNHEY and CDR2 SMNVEV (reference sequence). The length of the CDR3 is 15 residues. The chain's CDR3 is CASLPGTGYTGELFF. CDR3 in DNA: TGTGCCAGCCTCCCCGGGACAGGGTACACCGGGGAGCTGTTTTTT.

V usage is TRBV6-2 or TRBV6-3 and J usage is TRBJ2-1, with 7 bases lining up with TRBD2. This CDR3 is 15 amino acids long. Trimming cost V 4 bases and J 6 bases; bases outside gene matches: 9. The germline gives CDR1 MNHEY, CDR2 SVGEGT. For the CDR3, the DNA is TGTGCCAGCAGTTCCCTAAGCGGGATTACCAATGAGCAGTTCTTC. Translating gives CASSSLSGITNEQFF.